This T cell receptor beta chain was profiled in a study of vaccination and CD4 T cells after COVID-19. The ends lost 1 base at V and 6 bases at J; junction bases unmatched: 3. The germline CDR1 and CDR2 sequences are GTSNPN and SVGIG (reference sequence). The CDR3 length is 14 residues. Noted treatment: approximately 11-day PBMC culture with coronavirus spike peptide pools or control peptides (ViraFEST assay). As for this clonotype: What it binds is unknown.

The Oncomine TCR Beta short-read assay generated sequence data from the DNA of cultured CD4+ T cells. TCRdb itself ran the PCR reads through MiXCR, one entry per CDR3 protein. The data hold under 25,000 distinct CDR3 sequences, with around a quarter observed a single time. The TCR originated in a human donor with COVID-19. The sample taken for sequencing was cultured CD4+ T cells from blood. The rearrangement links TRBV30 to TRBJ2-1; 10 bases map to TRBD2. The CDR3 spells CAWSGGLASNEQFF. In DNA form, the CDR3 reads TGTGCCTGGAGTGGGGGACTAGCGTCCAATGAGCAGTTCTTC.